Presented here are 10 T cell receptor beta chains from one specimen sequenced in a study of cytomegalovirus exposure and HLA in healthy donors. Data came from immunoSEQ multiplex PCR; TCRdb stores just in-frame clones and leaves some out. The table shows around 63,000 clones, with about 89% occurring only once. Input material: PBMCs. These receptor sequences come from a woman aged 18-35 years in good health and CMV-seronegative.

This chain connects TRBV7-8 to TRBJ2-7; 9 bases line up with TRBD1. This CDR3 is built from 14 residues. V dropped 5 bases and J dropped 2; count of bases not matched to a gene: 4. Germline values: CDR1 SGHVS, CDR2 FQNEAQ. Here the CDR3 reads CASSLDRGPYEQYF. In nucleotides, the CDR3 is TGTGCCAGCAGCCTGGACAGGGGACCCTACGAGCAGTACTTC. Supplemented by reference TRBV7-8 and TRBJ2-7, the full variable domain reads GAGVSQSPRYKVAKRGQDVALRCDPISGHVSLFWYQQALGQGPEFLTYFQNEAQLDKSGLPSDRFFAERPEGSVSTLKIQRTQQEDSAVYLCASSLDRGPYEQYFGPGTRLTVT.

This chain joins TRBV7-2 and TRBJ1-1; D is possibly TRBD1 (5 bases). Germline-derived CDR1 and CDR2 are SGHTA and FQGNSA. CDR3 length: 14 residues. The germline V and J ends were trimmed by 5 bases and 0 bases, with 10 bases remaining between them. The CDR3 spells CASSGMTVNTEAFF. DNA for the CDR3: TGTGCCAGCAGCGGAATGACAGTGAACACTGAAGCTTTCTTT.

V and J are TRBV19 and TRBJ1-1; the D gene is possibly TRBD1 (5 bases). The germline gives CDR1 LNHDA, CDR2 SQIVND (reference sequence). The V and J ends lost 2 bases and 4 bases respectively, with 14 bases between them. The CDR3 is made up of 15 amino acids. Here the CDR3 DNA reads TGTGCCAGTAGTATAAAGGCCCGGGGGGGCACTGAAGCTTTCTTT. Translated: CASSIKARGGTEAFF.

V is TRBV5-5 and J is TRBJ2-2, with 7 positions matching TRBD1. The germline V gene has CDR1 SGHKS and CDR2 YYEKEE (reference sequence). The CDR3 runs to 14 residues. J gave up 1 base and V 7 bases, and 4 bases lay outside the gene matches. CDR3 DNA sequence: TGTGCCAGCGGGGCAGGGGGGAACACCGGGGAGCTGTTTTTT. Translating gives CASGAGGNTGELFF.

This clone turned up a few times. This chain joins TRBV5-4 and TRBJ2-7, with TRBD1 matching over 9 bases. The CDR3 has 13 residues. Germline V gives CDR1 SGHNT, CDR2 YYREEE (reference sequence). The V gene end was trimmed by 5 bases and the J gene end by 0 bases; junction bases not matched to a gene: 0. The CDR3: CASRTGGSYEQYF. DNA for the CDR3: TGTGCCAGCAGGACAGGGGGCTCCTACGAGCAGTACTTC.

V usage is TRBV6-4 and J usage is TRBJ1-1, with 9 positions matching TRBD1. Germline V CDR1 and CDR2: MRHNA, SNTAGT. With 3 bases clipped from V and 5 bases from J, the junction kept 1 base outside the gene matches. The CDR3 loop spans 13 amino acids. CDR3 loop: CASSEDRGTEAFF. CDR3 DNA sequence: TGTGCCAGCAGTGAGGACAGGGGAACTGAAGCTTTCTTT.

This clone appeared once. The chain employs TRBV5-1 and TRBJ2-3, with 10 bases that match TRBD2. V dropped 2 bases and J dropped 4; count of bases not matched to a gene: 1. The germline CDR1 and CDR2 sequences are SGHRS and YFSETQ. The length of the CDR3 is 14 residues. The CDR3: CASSFLAGADTQYF. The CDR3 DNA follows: TGCGCCAGCAGCTTTCTAGCGGGAGCAGATACGCAGTATTTT.

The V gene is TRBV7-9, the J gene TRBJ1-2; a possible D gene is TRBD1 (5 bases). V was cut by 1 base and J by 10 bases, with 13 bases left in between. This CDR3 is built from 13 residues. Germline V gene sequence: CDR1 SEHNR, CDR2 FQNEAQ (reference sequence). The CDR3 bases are TGTGCCAGCAGCTTAGGGCGGGGCGGCGACTACACCTTC. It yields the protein CASSLGRGGDYTF.

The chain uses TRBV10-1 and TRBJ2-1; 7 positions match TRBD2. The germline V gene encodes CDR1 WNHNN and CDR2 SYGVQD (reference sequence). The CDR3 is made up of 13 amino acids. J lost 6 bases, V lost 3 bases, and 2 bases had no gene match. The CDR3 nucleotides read TGCGCCAGCAGTGAATCTAGCGGCAATGAGCAGTTCTTC. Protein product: CASSESSGNEQFF.

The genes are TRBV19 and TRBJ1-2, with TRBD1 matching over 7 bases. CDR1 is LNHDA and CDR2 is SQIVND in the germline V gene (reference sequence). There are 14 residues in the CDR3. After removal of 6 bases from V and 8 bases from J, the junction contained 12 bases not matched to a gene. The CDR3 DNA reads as TGTGCCAGTAGCCACCGGGGACAGCCTCGAGGCTACACCTTC. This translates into CASSHRGQPRGYTF.